In this sample, the clone carrying this T cell receptor (beta chain) turned up many times. Its matching antigen is unknown. This specimen comes from a study of T-cell reconstitution after alpha-beta-depleted transplantation in children. The CDR3 contains 12 residues. V lost 4 bases and J lost 9, with 10 bases in between. CDR1 and CDR2 from the germline V gene are SGHVS and FQNEAQ. General study results and limits: Newly produced T cells mostly provided counts and TCRbeta diversity after one year, as hyperexpanded clones declined.

Preparation of the TCRbeta library was carried out with unique molecular identifiers. TCRdb analysed the PCR reads with MiXCR anew, one entry per CDR3 protein. The data hold roughly 300,000 distinct CDR3 sequences, with around a tenth observed a single time. The input for sequencing was peripheral blood, taken 180 days after TCRalphabeta/CD19-depleted stem cell transplant. The TCR comes from a male patient under 10 years old who had a stem cell transplant for chronic granulomatous disease, so the T cells may come from the graft donor. The J gene is TRBJ2-1, the V gene TRBV7-8; no definite D call. The CDR3 loop reads CASSSVQSEQFF. CDR3 bases: TGTGCCAGCAGCTCCGTCCAGTCTGAGCAGTTCTTC.